Included here is one TCR beta chain sequence, with context. What it recognizes is unknown. The data were obtained in a study of cytomegalovirus exposure and HLA in healthy donors. Findings of the study overall: Using the classifier, cytomegalovirus status was reportedly diagnosed with high specificity and sensitivity. TCR beta chains numbering approximately 150 were designated cytomegalovirus-associated.

Repertoires were generated with immunoSEQ multiplex PCR, while TCRdb's copy carries only in-frame clones and drops some. Altogether 250,000 to 300,000 clones are present, about 90% being singletons, with the ten largest covering 0.37%. Germline lookup yields CDR1 MNHEY and CDR2 SVGAGI. The V end lost 8 bases, the J end lost 5 bases, and 6 bases lay between the germline ends. The CDR3 has 10 amino acids. The donors were part of the validation cohort, which consisted of roughly 120 subjects and was separate from the first cohort of 600 to 850 subjects. The source material was PBMCs. V usage is TRBV6-5 and J usage is TRBJ1-2; D is undetermined. The receptor was isolated from a woman aged 18-29 years in good health and CMV-seronegative. Written as DNA, the CDR3 is TGTGCCAGCGCCCAGTATGGCTACACCTTC. Translated, it gives CASAQYGYTF.